This T cell receptor beta chain is drawn from a study of shared clonotypes between healthy human individuals. The study's findings and limits: Across subsets, estimated richness was generally greater for naive than for memory populations.

About this clone: Its target is unknown.

Naive-designated CD8 cells lacked CD45RO, were positively enriched for CCR7, and omitted terminally differentiated effector memory CD45RA+ cells. This CDR3 is built from 17 residues. V shed 0 bases, J shed 8 bases, and the junction held 12 bases outside the gene matches. Germline CDR1 SNHLY, CDR2 FYNNEI. Every subset had its genomic DNA shared out evenly among several immunoSEQ plates. Assay: immunoSEQ multiplex PCR; the TCRdb copy retains only in-frame clones and omits some. The sample lists 2 million to 2.5 million clones; 85% to 95% were seen once. The specimen sequenced was naive CD8+ T cells from PBMCs. The clonotype comes from a man aged 18-30 years in good health. Some clones in this sample may be carry-over from other donors' samples. The rearrangement links TRBV2 to TRBJ1-2; 10 bases line up with TRBD1. In DNA, the CDR3 is TGTGCCAGCAGTGAAGCGCGGGGGGACAGGGGCCGAGGCGGCTACACCTTC. Amino acids: CASSEARGDRGRGGYTF.